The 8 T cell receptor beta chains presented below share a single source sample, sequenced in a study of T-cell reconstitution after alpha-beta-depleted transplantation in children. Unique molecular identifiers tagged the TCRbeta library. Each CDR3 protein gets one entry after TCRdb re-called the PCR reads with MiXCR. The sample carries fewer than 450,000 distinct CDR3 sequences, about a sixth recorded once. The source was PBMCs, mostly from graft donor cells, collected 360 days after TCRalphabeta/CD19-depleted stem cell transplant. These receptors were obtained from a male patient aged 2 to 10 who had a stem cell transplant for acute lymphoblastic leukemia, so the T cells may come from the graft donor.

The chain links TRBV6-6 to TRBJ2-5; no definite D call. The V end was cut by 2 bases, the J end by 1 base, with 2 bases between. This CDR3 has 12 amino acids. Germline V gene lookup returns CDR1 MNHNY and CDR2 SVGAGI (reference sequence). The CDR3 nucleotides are TGTGCCAGCAGTTACAGCCAAGAGACCCAGTACTTC. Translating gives CASSYSQETQYF.

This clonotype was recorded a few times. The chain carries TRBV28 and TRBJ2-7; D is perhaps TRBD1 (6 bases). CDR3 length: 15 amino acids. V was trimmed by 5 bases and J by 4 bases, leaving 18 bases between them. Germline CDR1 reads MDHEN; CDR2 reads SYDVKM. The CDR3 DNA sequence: TGTGCCAGCAGTATCGACAGGCTGGTTAGGTACGAGCAGTACTTC. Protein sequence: CASSIDRLVRYEQYF.

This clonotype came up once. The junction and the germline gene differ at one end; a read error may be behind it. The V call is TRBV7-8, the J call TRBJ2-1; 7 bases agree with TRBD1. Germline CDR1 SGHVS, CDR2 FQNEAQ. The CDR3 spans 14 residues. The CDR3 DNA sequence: TGTGCCAGCAGCTATCCGGGACAGTACATTGAGCAGTTCTTC. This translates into CASSYPGQYIEQFF.

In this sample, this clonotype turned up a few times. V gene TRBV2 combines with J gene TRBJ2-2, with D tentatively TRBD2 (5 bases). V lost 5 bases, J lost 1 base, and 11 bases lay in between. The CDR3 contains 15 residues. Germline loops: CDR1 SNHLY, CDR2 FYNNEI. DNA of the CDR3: TGTGCCAGCAGTACACTAGAACGGAACACCGGGGAGCTGTTTTTT. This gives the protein CASSTLERNTGELFF.

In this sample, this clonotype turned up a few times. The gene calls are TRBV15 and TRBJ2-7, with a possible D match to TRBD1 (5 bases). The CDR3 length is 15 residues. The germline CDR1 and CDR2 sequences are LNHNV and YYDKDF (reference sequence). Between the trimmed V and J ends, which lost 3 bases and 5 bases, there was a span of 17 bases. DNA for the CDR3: TGTGCCACCAGCAGTGTCTTCAGGGAAGCGAACGAGCAGTACTTC. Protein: CATSSVFREANEQYF. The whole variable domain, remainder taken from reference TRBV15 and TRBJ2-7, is DAMVIQNPRYQVTQFGKPVTLSCSQTLNHNVMYWYQQKSSQAPKLLFHYYDKDFNNEADTPDNFQSRRPNTSFCFLDIRSPGLGDTAMYLCATSSVFREANEQYFGPGTRLTVT.

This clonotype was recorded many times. This chain's CDR3 is CASSANKDREEEKLFF. In DNA form, the CDR3 reads TGTGCCAGCAGCGCAAACAAGGACAGGGAGGAGGAAAAACTGTTTTTT. The chain couples TRBV9 to TRBJ1-4; 8 nucleotides align to TRBD1. The junction had 12 bases not matched to a gene; V was cut back by 3 bases and J by 8 bases. Germline V gene sequence: CDR1 SGDLS, CDR2 YYNGEE. The CDR3 contains 16 residues.

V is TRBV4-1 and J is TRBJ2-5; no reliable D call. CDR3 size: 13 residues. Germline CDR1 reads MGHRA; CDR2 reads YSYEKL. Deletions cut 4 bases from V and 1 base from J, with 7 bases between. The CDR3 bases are TGCGCCAGCAGCCGGGCCCTCCAAGAGACCCAGTACTTC. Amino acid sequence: CASSRALQETQYF.

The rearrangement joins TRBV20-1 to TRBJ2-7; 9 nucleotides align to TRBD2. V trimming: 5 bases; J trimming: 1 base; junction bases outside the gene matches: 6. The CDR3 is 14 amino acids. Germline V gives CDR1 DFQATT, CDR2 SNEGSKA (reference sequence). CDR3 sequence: CSARSGSGSYEQYF. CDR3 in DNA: TGCAGTGCTCGTAGCGGGAGCGGGTCCTACGAGCAGTACTTC.